The rows below give T cell receptor beta chains drawn from one sample of a study of regulatory T cells in long-lasting Graves disease. TCRdb re-derived calls from the multiplex PCR reads in MiXCR, one entry per CDR3 protein. The table includes hundreds of thousands of distinct CDR3 sequences, over 15% detected once. A further study also used this sample, focusing on T cells in Graves' hyperthyroidism and ophthalmopathy.

The specimen was peripheral blood mononuclear cells (PBMCs), collected at new diagnosis, from a patient treated with antithyroid drugs. All receptors come from a woman in her 30s with Graves disease. CDR3s include the opening cysteine and the closing phenylalanine or tryptophan. The order of the fields is V gene, clone size, D gene, J gene, CDR3 protein, CDR3 DNA. D genes are given only for firm matches. Clone size appears in some rows only: once, few, many, or a class for an expanded clone.

TRBV9	few	.	TRBJ2-1	CASSVEGLPYNEQFF	TGTGCCAGCAGCGTAGAAGGACTTCCCTACAATGAGCAGTTCTTC
TRBV2	.	TRBD2	TRBJ2-7	CASSDPGGGPQYF	TGTGCCAGCAGTGATCCGGGGGGGGGGCCTCAATACTTC
TRBV2	many	.	TRBJ2-5	CASIGPSGNAVQTQYF	TGTGCCAGCATAGGTCCATCCGGGAACGCGGTGCAGACCCAGTACTTC
TRBV7-3	many	TRBD2	TRBJ2-1	CASSPTGTRGCEQFF	TGTGCCAGCAGCCCGACCGGGACTAGAGGGTGCGAGCAGTTCTTC
TRBV7-9	.	TRBD1	TRBJ2-1	CASSLSILGQGNNEQFF	TGTGCCAGCAGCTTAAGTATTTTGGGACAGGGGAACAATGAGCAGTTCTTC
TRBV28	.	.	TRBJ1-1	CASSSQPDRGVAFF	TGTGCCAGCAGTTCACAACCTGACCGGGGGGTAGCTTTCTTT
TRBV5-6	many	TRBD1	TRBJ2-7	CASSTFKPGQGYEQYF	TGTGCCAGCAGCACCTTCAAACCGGGACAGGGCTACGAGCAGTACTTC
TRBV5-1	many	.	TRBJ1-1	CASSLGSTGSGTEAFF	TGCGCCAGCAGCTTGGGATCGACAGGTTCTGGTACTGAAGCTTTCTTT
TRBV5-4	.	TRBD2	TRBJ2-7	CASRPSGNRSYEQYF	TGTGCCAGCAGACCTAGCGGGAACCGTTCCTACGAGCAGTACTTC
TRBV6-1	few	.	TRBJ2-7	CASSEPGRSTYEQYF	TGTGCCAGCAGTGAACCGGGGAGGTCGACCTACGAGCAGTACTTC
TRBV28	few	.	TRBJ2-5	CASSFMRVSGTQYF	TGTGCCAGCAGTTTTATGAGGGTCTCAGGGACCCAGTACTTC
TRBV5-1	many	TRBD1	TRBJ2-7	CASSTGQGYEQYF	TGTGCCAGCAGCACCGGACAGGGCTACGAGCAGTACTTC
TRBV5-4	many	TRBD2	TRBJ2-3	CASSLSSGSTHGTQYF	TGTGCCAGCAGCTTGTCTAGCGGGAGTACTCACGGTACGCAGTATTTT
TRBV2	.	.	TRBJ2-7	CASSEEAYEQYF	TGTGCCAGCAGTGAGGAGGCCTACGAGCAGTACTTC
TRBV28	few	.	TRBJ2-7	CASSLLAGRFYEQYF	TGTGCCAGCAGTTTATTGGCAGGGCGATTCTACGAGCAGTACTTC
TRBV12-3/TRBV12-4	many	.	TRBJ1-1	CASIGWMNTEAFF	TGTGCCAGCATTGGCTGGATGAACACTGAAGCTTTCTTT
TRBV2	many	TRBD2	TRBJ2-1	CASFVAGGPDNEQFF	TGTGCCAGCTTCGTAGCGGGAGGGCCTGACAATGAGCAGTTCTTC
TRBV28	many	TRBD2	TRBJ2-1	CASSSLAGGGFF	TGTGCCAGCAGCTCGCTCGCGGGAGGCGGGTTCTTC
TRBV5-6	many	.	TRBJ2-1	CASSSLARPYNEQFF	TGTGCCAGCAGTTCATTAGCCCGTCCCTACAATGAGCAGTTCTTC
TRBV27	few	.	TRBJ2-5	CASGDPGLLQETQYF	TGTGCCAGCGGCGATCCGGGCCTACTCCAAGAGACCCAGTACTTC